These T cell receptor beta chains were read from a single sample in a study of follicular helper T cells after annual influenza vaccination. The data were produced by immunoSEQ multiplex PCR, yet TCRdb's version contains in-frame clones alone and is incomplete. The sample records 10,000 to 11,000 clones, roughly 80% being singletons. The sample consisted of CXCR5+ CD38- circulating T follicular helper cells from blood, taken 7 days after influenza vaccination. These receptors were obtained from an adult who received the influenza vaccine. Both conserved end residues are trimmed from each CDR3. The order of the fields is J gene, V gene, CDR3 protein.

j_call: TRBJ2-7
v_call: TRBV6-6
cdr3_aa: ASSYRQADSYEQY

j_call: TRBJ2-1
v_call: TRBV7-6
cdr3_aa: ASSRGTPNEQF

j_call: TRBJ1-2
v_call: TRBV10-1
cdr3_aa: ARFGQTLQFYGYT

j_call: TRBJ2-3
v_call: TRBV29-1
cdr3_aa: SVEDRDGTDTQY

j_call: TRBJ1-4
v_call: TRBV19
cdr3_aa: ANPLGQGNEKLF

j_call: TRBJ2-1
v_call: TRBV5-6
cdr3_aa: ASSLALAKEQF

j_call: TRBJ1-1
v_call: TRBV19
cdr3_aa: ASTLYRGTEAF

j_call: TRBJ2-1
v_call: TRBV9
cdr3_aa: ASTSGTSAEQF

j_call: TRBJ1-1
v_call: TRBV5-1
cdr3_aa: ASGEGRGGRGSDTEAF

j_call: TRBJ2-1
v_call: TRBV4-3
cdr3_aa: ASSQGVAGGDEQF

j_call: TRBJ1-6
v_call: TRBV11-2
cdr3_aa: ASSSQGGFDSPLH

j_call: TRBJ2-7
v_call: TRBV4-3
cdr3_aa: ASSQDYGQGALKQY

j_call: TRBJ2-3
v_call: TRBV7-2
cdr3_aa: ASSSDRGDTQY

j_call: TRBJ2-2
v_call: TRBV5-6
cdr3_aa: ASSLVAGGTGELF

j_call: TRBJ2-7
v_call: TRBV4-3
cdr3_aa: ASSQIAGPYEQY

j_call: TRBJ1-1
v_call: TRBV30
cdr3_aa: ACRRSQGTEAF

j_call: TRBJ2-2
v_call: TRBV11-2
cdr3_aa: ASSLTRYVTGELF

j_call: TRBJ2-3
v_call: TRBV2
cdr3_aa: AIPRGDLTGDTQY

j_call: TRBJ1-4
v_call: TRBV9
cdr3_aa: ASSVEARPGGLEKLF

j_call: TRBJ2-2
v_call: TRBV9
cdr3_aa: ASSVGWAIRTGELF

j_call: TRBJ2-3
v_call: TRBV4-3
cdr3_aa: ASSQDPSGGAIDTQY

j_call: TRBJ1-5
v_call: TRBV5-1
cdr3_aa: ASSLGAGQPQH

j_call: TRBJ1-1
v_call: TRBV18
cdr3_aa: ASQKGGPNTEAF

j_call: TRBJ2-7
v_call: TRBV5-1
cdr3_aa: ASSPSGGLGEQY

j_call: TRBJ2-3
v_call: TRBV5-4
cdr3_aa: ASSLGQGRTDTQY

j_call: TRBJ1-1
v_call: TRBV7-2
cdr3_aa: ASSPDRGRGAF

j_call: TRBJ2-2
v_call: TRBV18
cdr3_aa: ASSPYLTSGNTGELF

j_call: TRBJ1-1
v_call: TRBV18
cdr3_aa: ASSPSGMNTEAF

j_call: TRBJ2-7
v_call: TRBV6-6
cdr3_aa: ASSSKGQASRQY

j_call: TRBJ1-2
v_call: TRBV4-1
cdr3_aa: ASSQAKGRQDYGYT

j_call: TRBJ1-5
v_call: TRBV6-1
cdr3_aa: ASSGAGENQPQH

j_call: TRBJ1-1
v_call: TRBV7-9
cdr3_aa: ASSRLGDMNTEAF

j_call: TRBJ1-3
v_call: TRBV7-6
cdr3_aa: ASSRDTDSGNTIY

j_call: TRBJ1-3
v_call: TRBV11-2
cdr3_aa: ASSASGNTIY

j_call: TRBJ2-3
v_call: TRBV5-1
cdr3_aa: ASSLALAGPTDTQY

j_call: TRBJ2-7
v_call: TRBV2
cdr3_aa: ASSERDSEQY

j_call: TRBJ1-4
v_call: TRBV14
cdr3_aa: ASSRALDEKLF

j_call: TRBJ2-3
v_call: TRBV5-1
cdr3_aa: ASSLLGQPTDTQY

j_call: TRBJ1-2
v_call: TRBV18
cdr3_aa: ASSPGQPYT

j_call: TRBJ1-1
v_call: TRBV5-1
cdr3_aa: ASSLRPSTPLNTEAF

j_call: TRBJ1-1
v_call: TRBV12-5
cdr3_aa: ASGLVLGGTTEAF

j_call: TRBJ2-7
v_call: TRBV27
cdr3_aa: ASSLSIRTYRHEQY

j_call: TRBJ2-2
v_call: TRBV5-1
cdr3_aa: ASSLYGVNTGELF

j_call: TRBJ2-7
v_call: TRBV9
cdr3_aa: ARGRGAGDYEQY

j_call: TRBJ1-5
v_call: TRBV19
cdr3_aa: ASSIEGPNQPQH

j_call: TRBJ1-2
v_call: TRBV11-2
cdr3_aa: ASSPKSGHSYGYT

j_call: TRBJ1-6
v_call: TRBV6-6
cdr3_aa: ASSYHGENSPLH

j_call: TRBJ1-4
v_call: TRBV6-6
cdr3_aa: ASSYISFNEKLF

j_call: TRBJ2-7
v_call: TRBV18
cdr3_aa: ASSAGGDPNYEQY

j_call: TRBJ2-3
v_call: TRBV6-1
cdr3_aa: ASSEDRSTDTQY

j_call: TRBJ2-1
v_call: TRBV5-1
cdr3_aa: ASSLEAGPWDEQF

j_call: TRBJ1-2
v_call: TRBV15
cdr3_aa: ATSSRDRVLGGYT

j_call: TRBJ1-2
v_call: TRBV30
cdr3_aa: AWSGTGGSGYT